This T cell receptor (beta chain) was captured in a study of blood T cell repertoires in COVID-19. Study-level information: Sites across the United States, Italy and Spain contributed samples from acute and convalescent COVID-19. PBMCs, B-cell-depleted T cells, or T cells provided the cDNA or gDNA that made up the material.

Patients at the Seattle site were enrolled during active infection and followed longitudinally. V shed 5 bases, J shed 6 bases, and the junction held 14 bases outside the gene matches. Germline V gives CDR1 SGHNT, CDR2 YENEEA. CDR3 length: 16 residues. Authors' processing steps: Reference gene primer amplification gave nucleated cell count estimates. Profiling relied on immunoSEQ multiplex PCR, and the TCRdb table lists in-frame clones only, not all of them. That table gives V, J and clone size, and the DNA gave D and trimming. The sample lists under 450,000 clones, roughly 90% occurring once. The V call is TRBV11-3, the J call TRBJ2-3; 7 bases map to TRBD1. The clonotype originates from a woman between 40 and 50 years old with COVID-19, enrolled during active disease. Sequenced material: peripheral blood. CDR3 region: CASSADGTAEPDTQYF. CDR3 in DNA: TGTGCCAGCAGCGCGGACGGGACAGCGGAACCGGATACGCAGTATTTT.